These T cell receptor beta chains were read from a single sample in a study of T-cell memory formation after mild COVID-19. In TCRdb, the 5' RACE reads were re-called with MiXCR into one record per CDR3 protein. The sample gives 200,000 or so distinct CDR3 sequences, around 9.1% of which show up once; 3.5% to 4% is in the top ten. The sequenced sample consisted of PBMCs or a T cell subset sorted from them (not recorded which). These receptors were obtained from a man aged 18 to 29 who had mild COVID-19 (a few samples of this study predate the infection). Cell type and time point are not known. Each CDR3 is given with its conserved first and last residue. A D gene is named only where the DNA matches it firmly. A row's size may be missing; if present it is once, few, many or a size class.

clone_size: .
d_call: .
v_call: TRBV25-1
j_call: TRBJ2-5
cdr3_nt: TGTGCCAGCAGTGGATTTGTAGAAGAGACCCAGTACTTC
cdr3_aa: CASSGFVEETQYF

clone_size: many
d_call: .
v_call: TRBV12-3/TRBV12-4
j_call: TRBJ1-1
cdr3_nt: TGTGCCAGCAGTTCCGAGATAGGGGGTGAAGCTTTCTTT
cdr3_aa: CASSSEIGGEAFF

clone_size: few
d_call: TRBD1
v_call: TRBV5-1
j_call: TRBJ1-5
cdr3_nt: TGCGCCAGCAGCTTCCAGGGGGCTCAGCCCCAGCATTTT
cdr3_aa: CASSFQGAQPQHF

clone_size: few
d_call: .
v_call: TRBV10-3
j_call: TRBJ2-5
cdr3_nt: TGTGCCATCAGTGAGTCAACCCGGCAAGAGACCCAGTACTTC
cdr3_aa: CAISESTRQETQYF

clone_size: .
d_call: .
v_call: TRBV19
j_call: TRBJ2-1
cdr3_nt: TGTGCCATCTCCTCAGGGTTCCGCAATGAGCAGTTCTTC
cdr3_aa: CAISSGFRNEQFF

clone_size: .
d_call: TRBD1
v_call: TRBV12-3/TRBV12-4
j_call: TRBJ1-1
cdr3_nt: TGTGCCAGCAGCCTCGGTCAGGGGGCGGTCTTCACTGAAGCTTTCTTT
cdr3_aa: CASSLGQGAVFTEAFF

clone_size: few
d_call: TRBD1
v_call: TRBV7-6
j_call: TRBJ2-5
cdr3_nt: TGTGCCAGCAGCCTGGGACAGGGGGGAAAAGAGACCCAGTACTTC
cdr3_aa: CASSLGQGGKETQYF

clone_size: few
d_call: .
v_call: TRBV7-9
j_call: TRBJ1-1
cdr3_nt: TGTGCCAGCAGCCCCCGCAGGAACACTGAAGCTTTCTTT
cdr3_aa: CASSPRRNTEAFF

clone_size: .
d_call: .
v_call: TRBV2
j_call: TRBJ2-1
cdr3_nt: TGTGCCAGCAGTGAAAGGCGGCAGTACAATGAGCAGTTCTTC
cdr3_aa: CASSERRQYNEQFF

clone_size: .
d_call: TRBD1
v_call: TRBV5-1
j_call: TRBJ1-5
cdr3_nt: TGCGCCAGCAGCCCCGGACAGGGAGCCAATCAGCCCCAGCATTTT
cdr3_aa: CASSPGQGANQPQHF

clone_size: many
d_call: .
v_call: TRBV12-3/TRBV12-4
j_call: TRBJ1-1
cdr3_nt: TGTGCCAGCAGTTTAAGGGAAGCTTTCTTT
cdr3_aa: CASSLREAFF

clone_size: .
d_call: TRBD2
v_call: TRBV7-7
j_call: TRBJ2-3
cdr3_nt: TGTGCCAGCAGCCCCCGCGCCGGACTAGCGGGAGATACGCAGTATTTT
cdr3_aa: CASSPRAGLAGDTQYF

clone_size: few
d_call: TRBD1
v_call: TRBV11-2
j_call: TRBJ2-1
cdr3_nt: TGTGCCAGCAGCAGAGACAGGGGCCTCCTCCTCTCCTACAATGAGCAGTTCTTC
cdr3_aa: CASSRDRGLLLSYNEQFF

clone_size: .
d_call: TRBD2
v_call: TRBV7-9
j_call: TRBJ2-1
cdr3_nt: TGTGCCAGCAGCTTGAGCCTAGCGGGCAATGAGCAGTTCTTC
cdr3_aa: CASSLSLAGNEQFF

clone_size: few
d_call: .
v_call: TRBV12-3/TRBV12-4
j_call: TRBJ2-2
cdr3_nt: TGTGCCAGCAGTTTAAGGTCCGGGGACACCGGGGAGCTGTTTTTT
cdr3_aa: CASSLRSGDTGELFF

clone_size: .
d_call: .
v_call: TRBV3-1
j_call: TRBJ2-5
cdr3_nt: TGTGCCAGCAGCCTATTGTCCGGGGGACAGACCCAGTACTTC
cdr3_aa: CASSLLSGGQTQYF

clone_size: few
d_call: TRBD1
v_call: TRBV6-5
j_call: TRBJ1-2
cdr3_nt: TGTGCCAGCAGTTACTCGACTAGAGTAACAGGGGCTAACTATGGCTACACCTTC
cdr3_aa: CASSYSTRVTGANYGYTF

clone_size: few
d_call: TRBD2
v_call: TRBV20-1
j_call: TRBJ2-3
cdr3_nt: TGCAGTGCTAGAATCCGGGGGGGAGTAGATACGCAGTATTTT
cdr3_aa: CSARIRGGVDTQYF

clone_size: many
d_call: .
v_call: TRBV6-5
j_call: TRBJ1-4
cdr3_nt: TGTGCCAGCAGTAGGAGGGCAACTAATGAAAAACTGTTTTTT
cdr3_aa: CASSRRATNEKLFF

clone_size: few
d_call: .
v_call: TRBV2
j_call: TRBJ1-5
cdr3_nt: TGTGCCAGCAGAGGGACCTTTAGCAATCAGCCCCAGCATTTT
cdr3_aa: CASRGTFSNQPQHF

clone_size: few
d_call: .
v_call: TRBV6-5
j_call: TRBJ1-1
cdr3_nt: TGTGCCAGCAGTTACGAAGGTACCAGTGAAGCTTTCTTT
cdr3_aa: CASSYEGTSEAFF

clone_size: .
d_call: .
v_call: TRBV14
j_call: TRBJ2-7
cdr3_nt: TGTGCCAGCAGCCAAGGGACGCGCGGCTCCTACGAGCAGTACTTC
cdr3_aa: CASSQGTRGSYEQYF

clone_size: .
d_call: .
v_call: TRBV6-6
j_call: TRBJ2-1
cdr3_nt: TGTGCCAGCATCAAAGAGGGCGGGGGCTGGAATGAGCAGTTCTTC
cdr3_aa: CASIKEGGGWNEQFF